In this sample, the clone carrying this TCR beta chain turned up a few times. As yet, its antigen is unknown. The sample comes from a study of T cell responses to AZD1222 COVID-19 vaccine. The study, taken as a whole, reports: Variant regions that are unmutated are reportedly the target of nearly half of spike-specific TCRs. Once two AZD1222 doses were given, Spike-specific TCR breadth and depth went up. Only 5 or 6 people who got AZD1222 tested seropositive at baseline. Clonal diversity may have been underestimated, and the donors were mostly white British, with more females than males.

The CDR3 is 14 amino acids. Trimming removed 4 bases from V and 4 bases from J; junction bases left unmatched: 4. The germline V gene has CDR1 SNHLY and CDR2 FYNNEI. Measured with immunoSEQ multiplex PCR; TCRdb has only the in-frame clones, and not every one. The sample comprises some 65,000 clones, around 79% of which are singletons, and roughly 25% rests with the top ten. This sequence was found in an adult in good health. The sample in question was peripheral blood, obtained on day 0 of MenACWY control vaccination. The genes are TRBV2 and TRBJ1-2; 9 nucleotides align to TRBD1. CDR3 coding DNA: TGTGCCAGCAGTGGGGACAGGGCCTTCTATGGCTACACCTTC. Its translation: CASSGDRAFYGYTF. The full variable domain, rest sourced from reference TRBV2 and TRBJ1-2, is EPEVTQTPSHQVTQMGQEVILRCVPISNHLYFYWYRQILGQKVEFLVSFYNNEISEKSEIFDDQFSVERPDGSNFTLKIRSTKLEDSAMYFCASSGDRAFYGYTFGSGTRLTVV.